These 32 T cell receptor beta chains were all obtained from the same sample, sequenced in a study of blood T cell repertoires in COVID-19. TCRdb's copy holds only in-frame clones and misses some; the assay was immunoSEQ multiplex PCR. The sample holds about 130,000 clones, about 91% seen once. The sequencing input was peripheral blood. The receptors derive from a man in his fifties or sixties with acute or convalescent COVID-19.

The chain links TRBV5-4 to TRBJ1-6, with 8 bases aligning to TRBD1. CDR1 is SGHNT, CDR2 YYREEE, per germline (reference sequence). The CDR3 totals 13 residues. V shed 5 bases and J 9 bases; nucleotides not matched to a gene: 4. The CDR3 DNA follows: TGTGCCAGCAGTCCCGGGACAGGTTCACCCCTCCACTTT. Residues: CASSPGTGSPLHF.

This chain links TRBV6-6 with TRBJ1-5, with D possibly being TRBD1 (6 bases). The V and J ends lost 10 bases and 5 bases respectively, with 12 bases between them. Per the germline V gene, CDR1 is MNHNY and CDR2 is SVGAGI (reference sequence). The CDR3 is 12 amino acids. The CDR3 protein is CAIRGTDQPQHF. The CDR3, as DNA: TGTGCCATTAGGGGGACCGATCAGCCCCAGCATTTT.

The gene calls are TRBV30 and TRBJ1-4; possibly TRBD1 for D (5 bases). The germline V gene encodes CDR1 GTSNPN and CDR2 SVGIG (reference sequence). Between the trimmed V and J ends, which lost 1 base and 8 bases, there was a span of 20 bases. The CDR3 consists of 16 residues. In DNA form, the CDR3 reads TGTGCCTGGAGTGCCGGGGGATCGCTCCGGGGAGAAAAACTGTTTTTT. The encoded protein is CAWSAGGSLRGEKLFF.

V and J are TRBV27 and TRBJ1-1; 7 nucleotides match TRBD1. The germline CDR1 and CDR2 sequences are MNHEY and SMNVEV (reference sequence). V shed 6 bases and J 4 bases; nucleotides not matched to a gene: 11. The CDR3 is 15 residues long. This CDR3 reads CASRAYRGRGTEAFF. In DNA form, the CDR3 reads TGTGCCAGCAGAGCCTACAGGGGAAGGGGCACTGAAGCTTTCTTT.

Written as DNA, the CDR3 is TGTGCCAGCAGTAAATGGAACACTGAAGCTTTCTTT. It encodes CASSKWNTEAFF. The V call is TRBV5-8, the J call TRBJ1-1; D gene uncertain. The V end was cut by 5 bases, the J end by 1 base, with 6 bases between. Germline V gene lookup returns CDR1 SGHTS and CDR2 YDEGEE. CDR3 size: 12 residues.

J is TRBJ2-2 and V is TRBV5-1; a possible D gene is TRBD1 (5 bases). V gave up 2 bases and J gave up 4 bases, with 21 bases separating them. The CDR3 extends over 18 amino acids. In germline, CDR1 is SGHRS, CDR2 YFSETQ. For the CDR3, the DNA is TGCGCCAGCAGCTTACAGTTACGGGTACAGGCCCCCACCGGGGAGCTGTTTTTT. This gives the protein CASSLQLRVQAPTGELFF.

This clone was observed once. The junction differs from germline at one of its ends, possibly a read error. The CDR3 is CASRLGAQTNTEAFF. CDR3 nucleotide sequence: TGTGCCAGCAGATTAGGGGCTCAAACAAACACTGAAGCTTTCTTT. This chain uses TRBV7-2 with TRBJ1-1; weak D call: TRBD1 (5 bases). This CDR3 contains 15 residues. Germline-derived CDR1 and CDR2 are SGHTA and FQGNSA.

V gene TRBV7-8 combines with J gene TRBJ2-7, with a possible D match to TRBD1 (6 bases). This CDR3 contains 15 residues. In germline, CDR1 is SGHVS, CDR2 FQNEAQ. V was clipped by 5 bases and J by 0 bases, with 14 bases between them. The CDR3: CASSVRQADSYEQYF. The CDR3 nucleotides are TGTGCCAGCAGCGTTCGACAGGCCGACTCCTACGAGCAGTACTTC.

The CDR3 DNA is TGTGCCAGCAGGCCTGGGGCTTACTCTGGAAACACCATATATTTT. This translates into CASRPGAYSGNTIYF. The chain carries TRBV6-5 and TRBJ1-3; maybe TRBD1 (5 bases). V dropped 6 bases and J dropped 0 bases, with 12 bases sitting between them. CDR1 is MNHEY and CDR2 is SVGAGI in the germline V gene. This CDR3 is 15 amino acids long.

The chain joins TRBV18 to TRBJ1-1; tentatively, D is TRBD1 (6 bases). V was trimmed by 6 bases and J by 3 bases, leaving 11 bases between them. This CDR3 spans 13 amino acids. The V gene's germline CDR1 is KGHSH and CDR2 LQKENI. The CDR3 here is CASSINRDTEAFF. The DNA for the CDR3 is TGTGCCAGCTCTATAAACAGGGACACTGAAGCTTTCTTT.

The CDR3 nucleotides read TGTGCCAGCAGCTTGGGACAGGGGAGCGGCTACACCTTC. Its protein product is CASSLGQGSGYTF. This chain uses TRBV5-6 with TRBJ1-2; 8 bases match TRBD1. The CDR3 length is 13 residues. From germline, CDR1 is SGHDT and CDR2 YYEEEE. J lost 8 bases, V lost 0 bases, and 3 bases had no gene match.

V and J are TRBV19 and TRBJ2-7; TRBD2 aligns across 8 bases. V lost 3 bases to trimming and J lost 5 bases; unmatched junction nucleotides: 9. The CDR3 totals 15 residues. The germline gives CDR1 LNHDA, CDR2 SQIVND (reference sequence). Here the CDR3 reads CASSMAGREGHEQYF. The DNA for the CDR3 is TGTGCCAGTAGTATGGCCGGGAGGGAAGGGCACGAGCAGTACTTC. The whole variable domain, filled in from reference TRBV19 and TRBJ2-7, reads DGGITQSPKYLFRKEGQNVTLSCEQNLNHDAMYWYRQDPGQGLRLIYYSQIVNDFQKGDIAEGYSVSREKKESFPLTVTSAQKNPTAFYLCASSMAGREGHEQYFGPGTRLTVT.

The chain combines TRBV19 with TRBJ2-7, with D possibly being TRBD1 (6 bases). In germline, CDR1 is LNHDA, CDR2 SQIVND (reference sequence). The CDR3 has 14 residues. Trimming removed 3 bases from V and 0 bases from J, with 9 bases in between. In DNA form, the CDR3 reads TGTGCCAGTAGTATGGGGGCCTTCTCCTACGAGCAGTACTTC. This encodes CASSMGAFSYEQYF.

The genes are TRBV6-9 and TRBJ2-7, with TRBD2 matching 12 bases. Per the germline V gene, CDR1 is MNHGY and CDR2 is SVAAGI. Unmatched junction bases numbered 8, after V lost 8 bases and J lost 6 bases. The CDR3 covers 14 residues. The CDR3: CASGASGGVSEQYF. The CDR3 nucleotides are TGTGCCAGCGGGGCTAGCGGGGGGGTAAGCGAGCAGTACTTC.

The chain recombines TRBV11-2 with TRBJ2-7, with a tentative D call TRBD1 (5 bases). The CDR3 has 15 residues. Germline V gene sequence: CDR1 SGHAT, CDR2 FQNNGV. V was clipped by 0 bases and J by 2 bases, with 11 bases between them. CDR3 bases: TGTGCCAGCAGCTTAGAAGGGGCAGTACCCTACGAGCAGTACTTC. Translating gives CASSLEGAVPYEQYF.

This clone was observed a single time. The junction and the germline gene differ at one end; a read error may be behind it. The V and J genes are TRBV7-7 and TRBJ2-1; D might be TRBD2 (5 bases). Germline CDR1 and CDR2: SSHAT and FNYEAQ (reference sequence). The CDR3 loop spans 16 amino acids. The CDR3 DNA follows: TGTGCTAGCAGCTTAGCGAAAGTGGGGAGTTACAATGAGCAGTTCTTC. Translating it yields CASSLAKVGSYNEQFF.

The chain joins TRBV5-5 to TRBJ1-2; D perhaps matches TRBD1 (6 bases). The CDR3 has 15 residues. The germline V gene has CDR1 SGHKS and CDR2 YYEKEE (reference sequence). V lost 2 bases and J 0 bases, leaving 11 bases between the germline ends. As DNA, the CDR3 is TGTGCCAGCAGCTTATGGCAGGGGACTAACTATGGCTACACCTTC. Translating it yields CASSLWQGTNYGYTF.

The rearrangement links TRBV5-4 to TRBJ2-5; 9 bases align to TRBD1. V dropped 5 bases and J dropped 1; count of bases not matched to a gene: 9. This CDR3 region has 16 residues. Germline CDR1 is SGHNT and CDR2 is YYREEE (reference sequence). DNA for the CDR3: TGTGCCAGCAGTCCGGGACAGGGAGGCGGCCAAGAGACCCAGTACTTC. Residues: CASSPGQGGGQETQYF. The variable domain in full, completed from reference TRBV5-4 and TRBJ2-5, reads ETGVTQSPTHLIKTRGQQVTLRCSSQSGHNTVSWYQQALGQGPQFIFQYYREEENGRGNFPPRFSGLQFPNYSSELNVNALELDDSALYLCASSPGQGGGQETQYFGPGTRLLVL.

The rearrangement uses TRBV5-8 and TRBJ2-3; maybe TRBD1 (6 bases). Germline V gene lookup returns CDR1 SGHTS and CDR2 YDEGEE. This CDR3 contains 16 residues. Between the trimmed V and J ends, which lost 0 bases and 0 bases, there was a span of 11 bases. The CDR3 DNA sequence: TGTGCCAGCAGCTTGGGCCGGACAGCGAGCACAGATACGCAGTATTTT. This sequence encodes CASSLGRTASTDTQYF.

The rearrangement links TRBV7-3 to TRBJ2-5, with a tentative D call TRBD2 (6 bases). CDR3 length: 13 residues. Trimming removed 4 bases from V and 5 bases from J, with 11 bases in between. In germline, CDR1 is SGHTA, CDR2 FQGTGA. CDR3 in DNA: TGTGCCAGCAGCTCACTAGCATCGGAGACCCAGTACTTC. This translates into CASSSLASETQYF.

The chain links TRBV28 to TRBJ1-4; tentatively, D is TRBD1 (5 bases). The CDR3 runs 15 residues. Germline CDR1 MDHEN, CDR2 SYDVKM. V shed 2 bases and J shed 5 bases, with 12 bases lying between them. CDR3 protein: CASSLPRDYNEKLFF. In nucleotides, the CDR3 is TGTGCCAGCAGTTTACCGAGGGACTACAATGAAAAACTGTTTTTT.

The J gene is TRBJ2-1, the V gene TRBV9; tentative D call: TRBD1 (5 bases). This CDR3 has 16 residues. Trimming removed 4 bases from V and 0 bases from J, with 14 bases in between. Germline CDR1 SGDLS, CDR2 YYNGEE. The CDR3 DNA reads TGTGCCAGCAGCAGAACAGGAGCCCACTCCTACAATGAGCAGTTCTTC. The encoded protein is CASSRTGAHSYNEQFF.

This sequence joins TRBV28 and TRBJ2-3, with 10 bases aligning to TRBD2. Trimming cost V 5 bases and J 1 base; bases outside gene matches: 3. The CDR3 length is 15 residues. Germline lookup yields CDR1 MDHEN and CDR2 SYDVKM. The DNA of the CDR3 is TGTGCCAGCAGTACCCTAGCGGGGGGCACAGATACGCAGTATTTT. The encoded protein is CASSTLAGGTDTQYF.

This clone is a singleton in its sample. V is TRBV28 and J is TRBJ1-1; D not certain. CDR1 and CDR2 from the germline V gene are MDHEN and SYDVKM. V was cut by 2 bases and J by 8 bases, with 9 bases left in between. There are 12 residues in the CDR3. The CDR3, as DNA: TGTGCCAGCAGTTTACTGGCCTCAGAAGCTTTCTTT. This translates into CASSLLASEAFF.

This chain connects TRBV5-4 to TRBJ2-7; D possibly corresponds to TRBD2 (7 bases). CDR1 is SGHNT, CDR2 YYREEE, per germline (reference sequence). CDR3 length: 14 residues. The germline V and J ends were trimmed by 2 bases and 4 bases, with 13 bases remaining between them. CDR3 DNA: TGTGCCAGCAGCTTAGGGGGGGTAGCGTACGAGCAGTACTTC. It encodes CASSLGGVAYEQYF.

This clone was counted only a few times. V gene TRBV6-1 combines with J gene TRBJ1-3, with D possibly being TRBD1 (5 bases). The length of the CDR3 is 15 residues. CDR1 is MNHNS and CDR2 is SASEGT in the germline V gene. Trimming shortened V by 2 bases and J by 4 bases, and 12 bases separated the two germline ends. CDR3 coding DNA: TGTGCCAGCAGTGAATCTCCGGGGGTAGGAAACACCATATATTTT. Protein: CASSESPGVGNTIYF.

J is TRBJ2-5 and V is TRBV6-4; weak D call: TRBD1 (6 bases). CDR3 length: 13 residues. Germline V gene sequence: CDR1 MRHNA, CDR2 SNTAGT. Trimming removed 3 bases from V and 1 base from J, with 6 bases in between. The CDR3 region has the DNA TGTGCCAGCAGTGAGGACAGCCAAGAGACCCAGTACTTC. This encodes CASSEDSQETQYF.

This clone was seen a single time. This sequence joins TRBV5-1 and TRBJ1-2; TRBD1 matches 9 bases. The trim removed 2 bases at V and 7 bases at J, leaving 15 bases unmatched. CDR1 and CDR2 (germline): SGHRS, YFSETQ. The CDR3 sequence is 17 residues long. The chain's CDR3 is CASSFDFPGQGSAGYTF. The CDR3 DNA reads as TGCGCCAGCAGCTTCGATTTTCCGGGACAGGGATCTGCTGGCTACACCTTC. Variable domain in full (rest from reference TRBV5-1 and TRBJ1-2): KAGVTQTPRYLIKTRGQQVTLSCSPISGHRSVSWYQQTPGQGLQFLFEYFSETQRNKGNFPGRFSGRQFSNSRSEMNVSTLELGDSALYLCASSFDFPGQGSAGYTFGSGTRLTVV.

The chain employs TRBV2 and TRBJ1-1; D gene unclear. The CDR3 runs 13 residues. Trimming took off 5 bases at V and 2 bases at J, with 9 bases between the two ends. CDR1 SNHLY and CDR2 FYNNEI come from the germline V gene. CDR3 sequence: CASSLHQNTEAFF. Here the CDR3 DNA reads TGTGCCAGCAGTTTACACCAAAACACTGAAGCTTTCTTT.

The rearrangement links TRBV6-5 to TRBJ1-1, with TRBD1 matching over 10 bases. This CDR3 has 16 residues. CDR1 and CDR2 from the germline V gene are MNHEY and SVGAGI. Trimming removed 3 bases from V and 4 bases from J; junction bases left unmatched: 8. The CDR3 loop reads CASSYGQGDLFTEAFF. The CDR3 nucleotides read TGTGCCAGCAGTTATGGACAGGGGGACTTATTCACTGAAGCTTTCTTT.

V and J are TRBV7-9 and TRBJ1-3; tentatively, D is TRBD1 (6 bases). Trimming took 7 bases from V and 8 from J, leaving 15 bases between them. This CDR3 has 13 amino acids. From germline, CDR1 is SEHNR and CDR2 FQNEAQ (reference sequence). The CDR3 is CASNDRTDDTIYF. The DNA of the CDR3 is TGTGCCAGCAACGACAGGACGGATGACACCATATATTTT. The entire variable domain, with the rest obtained from reference TRBV7-9 and TRBJ1-3, is as follows: DTGVSQNPRHKITKRGQNVTFRCDPISEHNRLYWYRQTLGQGPEFLTYFQNEAQLEKSRLLSDRFSAERPKGSFSTLEIQRTEQGDSAMYLCASNDRTDDTIYFGEGSWLTVV.

This clone has only one observation. The CDR3 coding sequence is TGTGCCAGCAGCTTAGGCCCGGGGGAAAAACTGTTTTTT. It encodes CASSLGPGEKLFF. The chain carries TRBV7-2 and TRBJ1-4; D not resolved. CDR1 is SGHTA and CDR2 is FQGNSA in the germline V gene. The CDR3 has 13 amino acids. The V end lost 1 base, the J end lost 8 bases, and 8 bases lay between the germline ends.